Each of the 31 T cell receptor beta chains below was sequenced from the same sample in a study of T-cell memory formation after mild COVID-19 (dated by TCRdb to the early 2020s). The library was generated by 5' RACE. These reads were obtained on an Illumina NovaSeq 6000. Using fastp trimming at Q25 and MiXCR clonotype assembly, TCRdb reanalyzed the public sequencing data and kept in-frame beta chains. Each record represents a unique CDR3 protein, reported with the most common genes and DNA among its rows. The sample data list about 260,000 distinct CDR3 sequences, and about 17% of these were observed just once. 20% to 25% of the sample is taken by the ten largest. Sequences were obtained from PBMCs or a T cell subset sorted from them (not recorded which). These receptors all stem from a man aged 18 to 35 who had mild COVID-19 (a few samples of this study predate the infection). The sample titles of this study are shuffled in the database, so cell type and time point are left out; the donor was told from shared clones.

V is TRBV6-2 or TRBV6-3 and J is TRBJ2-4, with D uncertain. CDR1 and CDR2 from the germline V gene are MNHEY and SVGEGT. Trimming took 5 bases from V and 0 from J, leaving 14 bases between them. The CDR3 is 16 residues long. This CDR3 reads CASSAQASIAKNIQYF. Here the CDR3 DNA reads TGTGCCAGCAGTGCCCAGGCCTCTATAGCCAAAAACATTCAGTACTTC.

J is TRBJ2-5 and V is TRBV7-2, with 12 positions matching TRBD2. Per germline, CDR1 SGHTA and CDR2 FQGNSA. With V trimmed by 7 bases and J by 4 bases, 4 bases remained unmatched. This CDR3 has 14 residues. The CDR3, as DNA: TGTGCCAGCATCCAACTAGCGGGGGGAGAGACCCAGTACTTC. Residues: CASIQLAGGETQYF. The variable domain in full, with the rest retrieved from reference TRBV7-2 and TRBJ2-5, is GAGVSQSPSNKVTEKGKDVELRCDPISGHTALYWYRQSLGQGLEFLIYFQGNSAPDKSGLPSDRFSAERTGGSVSTLTIQRTQQEDSAVYLCASIQLAGGETQYFGPGTRLLVL.

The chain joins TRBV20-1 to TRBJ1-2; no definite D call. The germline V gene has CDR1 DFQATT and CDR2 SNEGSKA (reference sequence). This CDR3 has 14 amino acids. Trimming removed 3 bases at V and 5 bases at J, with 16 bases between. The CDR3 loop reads CSASGIWESYGYTF. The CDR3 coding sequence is TGCAGTGCTAGCGGGATCTGGGAGTCATATGGCTACACCTTC.

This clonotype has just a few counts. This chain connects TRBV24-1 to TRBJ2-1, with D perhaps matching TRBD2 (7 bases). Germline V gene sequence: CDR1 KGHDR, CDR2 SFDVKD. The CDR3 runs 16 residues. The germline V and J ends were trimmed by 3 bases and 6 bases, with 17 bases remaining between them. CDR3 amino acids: CATSDLGGGPLNEQFF. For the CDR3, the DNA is TGTGCCACCAGTGATCTGGGAGGGGGACCACTCAATGAGCAGTTCTTC.

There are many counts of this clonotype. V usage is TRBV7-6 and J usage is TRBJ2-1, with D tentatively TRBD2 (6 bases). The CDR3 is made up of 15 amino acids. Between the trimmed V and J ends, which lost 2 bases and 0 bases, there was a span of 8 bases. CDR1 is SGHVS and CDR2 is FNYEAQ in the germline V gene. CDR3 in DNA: TGTGCCAGCAGCTTATGGGGGGACTCCTACAATGAGCAGTTCTTC. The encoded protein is CASSLWGDSYNEQFF. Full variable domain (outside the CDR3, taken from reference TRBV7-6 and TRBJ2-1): GAGVSQSPRYKVTKRGQDVALRCDPISGHVSLYWYRQALGQGPEFLTYFNYEAQQDKSGLPNDRFSAERPEGSISTLTIQRTEQRDSAMYRCASSLWGDSYNEQFFGPGTRLTVL.

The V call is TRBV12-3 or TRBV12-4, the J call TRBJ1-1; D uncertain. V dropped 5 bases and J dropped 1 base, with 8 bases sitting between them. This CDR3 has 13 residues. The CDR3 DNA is TGTGCCAGCAGTCCAGATCCGAACACTGAAGCTTTCTTT. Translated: CASSPDPNTEAFF.

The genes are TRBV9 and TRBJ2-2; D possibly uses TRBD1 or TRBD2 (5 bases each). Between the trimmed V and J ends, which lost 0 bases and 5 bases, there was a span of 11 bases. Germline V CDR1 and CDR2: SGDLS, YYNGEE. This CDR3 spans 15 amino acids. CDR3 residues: CASSVAGRVTGELFF. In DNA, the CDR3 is TGTGCCAGCAGCGTAGCGGGGCGTGTGACCGGGGAGCTGTTTTTT.

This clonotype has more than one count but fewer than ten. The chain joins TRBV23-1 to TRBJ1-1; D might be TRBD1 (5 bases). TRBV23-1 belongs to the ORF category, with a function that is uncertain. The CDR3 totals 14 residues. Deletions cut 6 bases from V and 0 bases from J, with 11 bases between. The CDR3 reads CASSRDRMNTEAFF. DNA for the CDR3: TGCGCCAGCAGCCGGGACCGAATGAACACTGAAGCTTTCTTT.

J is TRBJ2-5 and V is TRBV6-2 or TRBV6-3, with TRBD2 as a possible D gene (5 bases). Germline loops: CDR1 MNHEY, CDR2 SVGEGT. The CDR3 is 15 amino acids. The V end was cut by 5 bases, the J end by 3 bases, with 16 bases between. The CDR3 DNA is TGTGCCAGCAGTGTAGTCCGGGAATTTGAAGAGACCCAGTACTTC. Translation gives CASSVVREFEETQYF.

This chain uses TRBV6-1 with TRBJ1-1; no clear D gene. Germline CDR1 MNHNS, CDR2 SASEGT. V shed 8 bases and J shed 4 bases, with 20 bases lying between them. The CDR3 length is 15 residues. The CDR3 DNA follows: TGTGCCAGCCGCGAACCGGGAGCCCCCTCCACTGAAGCTTTCTTT. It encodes CASREPGAPSTEAFF.

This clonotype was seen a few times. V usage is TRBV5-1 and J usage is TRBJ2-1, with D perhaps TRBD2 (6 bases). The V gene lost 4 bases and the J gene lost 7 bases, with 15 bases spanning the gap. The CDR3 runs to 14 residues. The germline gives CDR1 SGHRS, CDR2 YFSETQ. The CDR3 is CASSEASAGNEQFF. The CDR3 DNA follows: TGCGCCAGCAGCGAGGCTTCGGCGGGGAATGAGCAGTTCTTC.

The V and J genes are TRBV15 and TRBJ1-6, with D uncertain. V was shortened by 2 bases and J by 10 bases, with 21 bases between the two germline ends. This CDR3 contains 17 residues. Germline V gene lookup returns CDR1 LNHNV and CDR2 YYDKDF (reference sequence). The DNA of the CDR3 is TGTGCCACCAGCAGATCTCACCCGTCCGGGGTCGGCTCACCCCTCCACTTT. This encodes CATSRSHPSGVGSPLHF.

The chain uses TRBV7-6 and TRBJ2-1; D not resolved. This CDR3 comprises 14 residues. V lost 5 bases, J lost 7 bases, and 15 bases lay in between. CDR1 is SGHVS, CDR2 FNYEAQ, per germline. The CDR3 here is CASSPESSVNEQFF. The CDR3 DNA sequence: TGTGCCAGCAGCCCGGAGAGTTCGGTTAATGAGCAGTTCTTC.

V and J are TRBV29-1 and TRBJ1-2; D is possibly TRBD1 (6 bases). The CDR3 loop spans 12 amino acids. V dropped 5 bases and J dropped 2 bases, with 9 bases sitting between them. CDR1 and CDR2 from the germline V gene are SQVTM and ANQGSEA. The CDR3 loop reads CSVFTGNYGYTF. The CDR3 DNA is TGCAGCGTTTTTACAGGGAACTATGGCTACACCTTC.

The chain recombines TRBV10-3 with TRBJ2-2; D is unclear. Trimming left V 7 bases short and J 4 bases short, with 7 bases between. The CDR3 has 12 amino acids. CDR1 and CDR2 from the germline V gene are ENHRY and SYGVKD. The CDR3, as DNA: TGTGCCATCACCCGAACCACCGGGGAGCTGTTTTTT. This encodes CAITRTTGELFF.

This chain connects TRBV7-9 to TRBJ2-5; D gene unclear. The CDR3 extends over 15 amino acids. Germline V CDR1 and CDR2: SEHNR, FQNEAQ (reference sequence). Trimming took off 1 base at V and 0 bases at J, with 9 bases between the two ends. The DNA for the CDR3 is TGTGCCAGCAGCTTAGTGGGCTCAAACCAAGAGACCCAGTACTTC. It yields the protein CASSLVGSNQETQYF.

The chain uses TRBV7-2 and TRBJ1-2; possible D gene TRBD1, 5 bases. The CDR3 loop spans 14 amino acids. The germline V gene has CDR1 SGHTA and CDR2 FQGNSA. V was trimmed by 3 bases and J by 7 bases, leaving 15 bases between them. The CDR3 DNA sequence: TGTGCCAGCAGCTTGGGGGGGGGACGCCCTGGCTACACCTTC. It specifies CASSLGGGRPGYTF. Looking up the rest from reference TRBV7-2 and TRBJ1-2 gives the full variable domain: GAGVSQSPSNKVTEKGKDVELRCDPISGHTALYWYRQSLGQGLEFLIYFQGNSAPDKSGLPSDRFSAERTGGSVSTLTIQRTQQEDSAVYLCASSLGGGRPGYTFGSGTRLTVV.

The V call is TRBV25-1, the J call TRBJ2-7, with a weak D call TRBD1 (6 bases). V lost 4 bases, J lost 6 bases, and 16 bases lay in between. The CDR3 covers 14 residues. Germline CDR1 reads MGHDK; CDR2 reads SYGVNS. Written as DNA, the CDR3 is TGTGCCAGCAGTGGATACAGGGCTTCTAGCGAGCAGTACTTC. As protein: CASSGYRASSEQYF.

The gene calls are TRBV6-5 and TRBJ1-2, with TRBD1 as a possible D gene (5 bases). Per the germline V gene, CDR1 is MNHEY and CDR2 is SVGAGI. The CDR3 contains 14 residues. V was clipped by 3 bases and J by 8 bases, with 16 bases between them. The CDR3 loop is CASSYQGIWGGYTF. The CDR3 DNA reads TGTGCCAGCAGTTATCAGGGAATTTGGGGGGGCTACACCTTC.

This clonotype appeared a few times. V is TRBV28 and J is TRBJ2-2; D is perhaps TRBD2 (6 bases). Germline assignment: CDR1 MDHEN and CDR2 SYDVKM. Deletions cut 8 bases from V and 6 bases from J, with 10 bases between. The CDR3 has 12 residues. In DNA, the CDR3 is TGTGCCAGCGGAGGGGAGCCCGGGGAGCTGTTTTTT. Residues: CASGGEPGELFF.

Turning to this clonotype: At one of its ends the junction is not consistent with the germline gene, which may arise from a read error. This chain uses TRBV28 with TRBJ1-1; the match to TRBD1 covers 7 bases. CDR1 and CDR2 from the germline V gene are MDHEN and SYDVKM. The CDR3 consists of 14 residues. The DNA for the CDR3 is TGTGACAGCAAAACTTACAGGGGAGAAACTGAAGCTTTCTTT. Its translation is CDSKTYRGETEAFF.

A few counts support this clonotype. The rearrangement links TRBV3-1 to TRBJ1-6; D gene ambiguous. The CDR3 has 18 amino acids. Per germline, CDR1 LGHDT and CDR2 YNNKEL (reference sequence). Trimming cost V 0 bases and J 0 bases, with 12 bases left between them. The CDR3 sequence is CASSQDREEISYNSPLHF. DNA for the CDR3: TGTGCCAGCAGCCAAGATCGAGAGGAGATCTCCTATAATTCACCCCTCCACTTT.

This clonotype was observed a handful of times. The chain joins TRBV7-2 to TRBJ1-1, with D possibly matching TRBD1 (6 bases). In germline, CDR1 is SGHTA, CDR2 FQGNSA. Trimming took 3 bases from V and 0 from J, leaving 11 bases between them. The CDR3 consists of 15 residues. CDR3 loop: CASSFQGGVNTEAFF. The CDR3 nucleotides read TGTGCCAGCAGCTTCCAAGGGGGGGTGAACACTGAAGCTTTCTTT. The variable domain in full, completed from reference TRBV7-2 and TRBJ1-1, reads GAGVSQSPSNKVTEKGKDVELRCDPISGHTALYWYRQSLGQGLEFLIYFQGNSAPDKSGLPSDRFSAERTGGSVSTLTIQRTQQEDSAVYLCASSFQGGVNTEAFFGQGTRLTVV.

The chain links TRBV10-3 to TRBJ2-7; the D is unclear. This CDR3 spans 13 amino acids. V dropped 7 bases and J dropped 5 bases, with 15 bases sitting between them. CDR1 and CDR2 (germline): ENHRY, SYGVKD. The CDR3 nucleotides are TGTGCCATCAATCCTAGGAAGATCGACGAGCAGTACTTC. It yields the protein CAINPRKIDEQYF.

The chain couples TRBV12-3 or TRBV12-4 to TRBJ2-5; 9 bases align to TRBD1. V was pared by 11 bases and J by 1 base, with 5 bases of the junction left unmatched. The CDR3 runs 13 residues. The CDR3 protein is CASRQGVQETQYF. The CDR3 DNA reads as TGTGCCTCGCGACAGGGGGTCCAAGAGACCCAGTACTTC.

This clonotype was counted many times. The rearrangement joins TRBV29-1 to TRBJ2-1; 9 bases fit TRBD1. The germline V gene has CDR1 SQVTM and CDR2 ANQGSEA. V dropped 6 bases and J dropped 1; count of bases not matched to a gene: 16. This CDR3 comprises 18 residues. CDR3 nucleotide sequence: TGCAGCGTCCAAACCGGGACAGGGTTACGTGGGTCCTACAATGAGCAGTTCTTC. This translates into CSVQTGTGLRGSYNEQFF.

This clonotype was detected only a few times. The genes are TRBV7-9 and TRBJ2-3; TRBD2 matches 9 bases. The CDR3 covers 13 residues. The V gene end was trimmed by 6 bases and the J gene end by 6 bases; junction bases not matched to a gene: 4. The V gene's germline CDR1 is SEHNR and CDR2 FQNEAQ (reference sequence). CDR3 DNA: TGTGCCAGCAGGGCGGGGGGGCCGGATACGCAGTATTTT. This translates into CASRAGGPDTQYF.

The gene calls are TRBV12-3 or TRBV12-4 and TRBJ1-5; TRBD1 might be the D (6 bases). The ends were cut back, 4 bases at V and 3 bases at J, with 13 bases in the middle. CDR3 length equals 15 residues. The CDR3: CASSWTDGVNQPQHF. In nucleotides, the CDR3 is TGTGCCAGCAGTTGGACAGATGGGGTCAATCAGCCCCAGCATTTT.

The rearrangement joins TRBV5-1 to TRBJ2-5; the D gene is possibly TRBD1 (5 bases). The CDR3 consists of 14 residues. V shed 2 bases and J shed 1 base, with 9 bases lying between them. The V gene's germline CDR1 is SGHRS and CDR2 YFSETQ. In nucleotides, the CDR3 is TGCGCCAGCAGCTTTATGACAGCCCAAGAGACCCAGTACTTC. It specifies CASSFMTAQETQYF.

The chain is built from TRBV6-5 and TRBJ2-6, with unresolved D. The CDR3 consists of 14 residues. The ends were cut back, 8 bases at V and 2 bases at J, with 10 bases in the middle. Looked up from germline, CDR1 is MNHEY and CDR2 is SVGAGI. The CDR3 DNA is TGTGCCAGCTGTTTGGGCCCTGGGGCCAACGTCCTGACTTTC. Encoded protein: CASCLGPGANVLTF.

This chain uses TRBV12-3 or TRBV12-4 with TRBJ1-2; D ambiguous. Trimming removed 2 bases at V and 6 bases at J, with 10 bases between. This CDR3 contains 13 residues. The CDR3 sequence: CASSLWQADGYTF. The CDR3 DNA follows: TGTGCCAGCAGTTTATGGCAGGCTGATGGCTACACCTTC.